Each of the 22 T cell receptor beta chains below was sequenced from the same sample in a study of Graves' ophthalmopathy and Graves' hyperthyroidism. RNA transcripts served as template for amplifying TCR beta CDR3 sequences. Second-round multiplex PCR followed a first-round RT-PCR using HTBI primers. TCRdb reprocessed the multiplex PCR reads with MiXCR, giving one entry per CDR3 protein. This sample has hundreds of thousands of distinct CDR3 sequences; 20% to 25% occur once, and the top ten carry under 3%. The sample consisted of peripheral blood. These receptors were taken from a young woman with stable Graves' hyperthyroidism.

The chain carries TRBV7-8 and TRBJ2-6; 7 bases are a match to TRBD1. The V segment lost 5 bases and the J segment 1 base; nucleotides outside the gene matches: 8. There are 17 residues in the CDR3. Germline V CDR1 and CDR2: SGHVS, FQNEAQ. The CDR3 bases are TGTGCCAGCAGCCACCGACAGGGTTGGTCTGGGGCCAACGTCCTGACTTTC. It specifies CASSHRQGWSGANVLTF. Full variable domain (missing parts from reference TRBV7-8 and TRBJ2-6): GAGVSQSPRYKVAKRGQDVALRCDPISGHVSLFWYQQALGQGPEFLTYFQNEAQLDKSGLPSDRFFAERPEGSVSTLKIQRTQQEDSAVYLCASSHRQGWSGANVLTFGAGSRLTVL.

In its sample, this clonotype was seen a few times. The rearrangement uses TRBV6-5 and TRBJ1-5; 9 nucleotides match TRBD1. Per germline, CDR1 MNHEY and CDR2 SVGAGI. The V gene end was trimmed by 3 bases and the J gene end by 5 bases; junction bases not matched to a gene: 5. CDR3 length: 15 residues. CDR3 amino acids: CASSYWDRADQPQHF. CDR3 DNA sequence: TGTGCCAGCAGTTATTGGGACAGGGCGGATCAGCCCCAGCATTTT.

This clonotype was recorded at least ten times. DNA for the CDR3: TGTGCCAGCAGTTACGTAAGTGGGACTAGCTCTGGAGAGACCCAGTACTTC. Its translation: CASSYVSGTSSGETQYF. This chain joins TRBV6-5 and TRBJ2-5; 9 bases line up with TRBD2. From germline, CDR1 is MNHEY and CDR2 SVGAGI. This CDR3 comprises 17 residues. V dropped 2 bases and J dropped 4; count of bases not matched to a gene: 11.

This rearrangement joins TRBV7-9 to TRBJ1-3; possibly TRBD1 for D (6 bases). The CDR3 is 15 residues long. Trimming left V 3 bases short and J 4 bases short, with 13 bases between. Germline CDR1 reads SEHNR; CDR2 reads FQNEAQ (reference sequence). The CDR3 nucleotides read TGTGCCAGCAGCTTTGTATCAGGGGTCGGAAACACCATATATTTT. Residues: CASSFVSGVGNTIYF.

In its sample, this clonotype was seen many times. This rearrangement joins TRBV18 to TRBJ2-7; D not resolved. Looked up from germline, CDR1 is KGHSH and CDR2 is LQKENI. The CDR3 consists of 13 residues. The V end lost 8 bases, the J end lost 0 bases, and 11 bases lay between the germline ends. The CDR3 here is CASRRALSYEQYF. In DNA form, the CDR3 reads TGTGCCAGCCGTCGGGCCCTCTCCTACGAGCAGTACTTC.

There are many counts of this clonotype. V usage is TRBV7-8 and J usage is TRBJ2-5, with 7 bases that match TRBD1. CDR1 is SGHVS, CDR2 FQNEAQ, per germline. The V gene end was trimmed by 5 bases and the J gene end by 7 bases; junction bases not matched to a gene: 10. The CDR3 spans 14 residues. CDR3 DNA: TGTGCCAGCAGCCCAAGACAGGGTTACGGGACCCAGTACTTC. It specifies CASSPRQGYGTQYF.

To note about this clonotype: A much larger clone differs from this one at a single base, so this may be a read error. This chain links TRBV6-5 with TRBJ1-2; D perhaps matches TRBD1 (5 bases). Germline-derived CDR1 and CDR2 are MNHEY and SVGAGI. This CDR3 has 16 residues. The CDR3 DNA reads TGTGCCAGCAGTTGCTCGGAAGCAGGGCGCCGGGATGGCCACACCTTC. This translates into CASSCSEAGRRDGHTF.

This clonotype was seen many times. CDR3 sequence: CASSKRDGEFYGYTF. The CDR3 nucleotides are TGTGCCAGCAGCAAGAGGGACGGCGAGTTCTATGGCTACACCTTC. This sequence joins TRBV14 and TRBJ1-2; TRBD1 might be the D (5 bases). Trimming left V 5 bases short and J 4 bases short, with 17 bases between. CDR1 is SGHDN and CDR2 is FVKESK in the germline V gene. This CDR3 is built from 15 residues.

The chain couples TRBV6-1 to TRBJ1-1; D might be TRBD1 (6 bases). CDR1 and CDR2 (germline): MNHNS, SASEGT. The CDR3 consists of 15 residues. Trimming removed 3 bases at V and 1 base at J, with 12 bases between. The CDR3 DNA reads TGTGCCAGCAGTGACGACGGGACACCGAACACTGAAGCTTTCTTT. Its protein product is CASSDDGTPNTEAFF.

This clonotype counts as medium-sized (0.01 to 0.1%). The rearrangement links TRBV20-1 to TRBJ2-5; the D gene is possibly TRBD2 (5 bases). Germline V gene sequence: CDR1 DFQATT, CDR2 SNEGSKA (reference sequence). Trimming removed 0 bases from V and 5 bases from J, with 19 bases in between. The CDR3 has 16 residues. As DNA, the CDR3 is TGCAGTGCTAGAGATCTAGTATCCCCCGGGATGGAGACCCAGTACTTC. Its protein is CSARDLVSPGMETQYF.

As regards this clonotype: This clone may be a read error of a much larger clone one base away. The J gene is TRBJ2-2, the V gene TRBV30, with a tentative D call TRBD2 (5 bases). The germline V gene encodes CDR1 GTSNPN and CDR2 SVGIG (reference sequence). This CDR3 spans 14 amino acids. The CDR3 here is CAWSSQPDTGELCF. CDR3 sequence (DNA): TGTGCCTGGAGTAGTCAACCTGACACCGGGGAGCTGTGTTTT.

As concerns this clonotype: Just one base apart from a much larger clone, this may be a read error. The CDR3 ends on some other residue instead of the conserved phenylalanine or tryptophan, so this is likely a read error. The chain has TRBV7-7 and TRBJ2-2, with a weak D call TRBD2 (6 bases). This CDR3 contains 14 residues. Germline CDR1 and CDR2: SSHAT and FNYEAQ (reference sequence). The CDR3, as DNA: TGTGCTAGCAGCGAGGGACTTCACACCGGGGAGCTGTTTGTT. Amino acids: CASSEGLHTGELFV.

This clonotype occurred a few times. The V gene is TRBV11-2, the J gene TRBJ2-1; D tentatively reads TRBD1 or TRBD2 (5 bases each). Germline V gene lookup returns CDR1 SGHAT and CDR2 FQNNGV. This CDR3 spans 16 amino acids. Deletions cut 1 base from V and 6 bases from J, with 16 bases between. DNA for the CDR3: TGTGCCAGCAGCTTAGGTGGACTGAGGGGCCGCAATGAGCAGTTCTTC. It translates to CASSLGGLRGRNEQFF.

The rearrangement uses TRBV5-1 and TRBJ2-5; D may be TRBD1 (5 bases). The V gene lost 4 bases and the J gene lost 4 bases, with 17 bases spanning the gap. The germline gives CDR1 SGHRS, CDR2 YFSETQ. The CDR3 has 15 amino acids. CDR3 DNA: TGCGCCAGCAGCACTACAGGAGATTGGCGAGAGACCCAGTACTTC. It encodes CASSTTGDWRETQYF.

This clonotype was counted ten times or more. The genes are TRBV20-1 and TRBJ2-7, with D uncertain. CDR1 is DFQATT and CDR2 is SNEGSKA in the germline V gene (reference sequence). The CDR3 totals 13 residues. The V gene lost 0 bases and the J gene lost 3 bases, with 9 bases spanning the gap. The chain's CDR3 is CSAREATDYEQYF. The DNA of the CDR3 is TGCAGTGCTAGAGAGGCAACGGACTACGAGCAGTACTTC.

This clonotype has a count of ten or more. This chain joins TRBV18 and TRBJ2-7; 8 bases map to TRBD1. The J segment lost 5 bases and the V segment lost 4 bases, leaving 16 bases of the junction unmatched. CDR3 length: 17 residues. Germline V CDR1 and CDR2: KGHSH, LQKENI. CDR3 in amino acids: CASSQGTSGTGSDEQYF. The CDR3 DNA follows: TGTGCCAGCTCACAAGGGACCTCCGGGACAGGATCTGACGAGCAGTACTTC.

This clonotype was recorded at least ten times. J is TRBJ2-7 and V is TRBV25-1; D is perhaps TRBD1 (5 bases). Trimming left V 7 bases short and J 2 bases short, with 15 bases between. Germline V gives CDR1 MGHDK, CDR2 SYGVNS. This CDR3 region has 14 residues. CDR3 sequence reads: CASTGLEDTYEQYF. Written as DNA, the CDR3 is TGTGCCAGCACCGGGCTAGAGGACACCTACGAGCAGTACTTC.

This clonotype has at least ten counts. The J gene is TRBJ1-1, the V gene TRBV19, with TRBD1 as a possible D gene (6 bases). The CDR3 length is 15 residues. Germline loops: CDR1 LNHDA, CDR2 SQIVND (reference sequence). Trimming left V 7 bases short and J 0 bases short, with 15 bases between. This chain's CDR3 is CASKAGQMMNTEAFF. In nucleotides, the CDR3 is TGTGCCAGTAAAGCCGGACAGATGATGAACACTGAAGCTTTCTTT.

The chain has TRBV15 and TRBJ2-6; TRBD1 matches 10 bases. This CDR3 has 17 amino acids. In germline, CDR1 is LNHNV, CDR2 YYDKDF (reference sequence). The V gene end was trimmed by 9 bases and the J gene end by 3 bases; junction bases not matched to a gene: 11. CDR3 protein: CATGSGTGAIGANVLTF. CDR3 in DNA: TGTGCCACAGGGTCCGGGACAGGGGCCATTGGGGCCAACGTCCTGACTTTC. The variable domain in full, completed from reference TRBV15 and TRBJ2-6, reads DAMVIQNPRYQVTQFGKPVTLSCSQTLNHNVMYWYQQKSSQAPKLLFHYYDKDFNNEADTPDNFQSRRPNTSFCFLDIRSPGLGDTAMYLCATGSGTGAIGANVLTFGAGSRLTVL.

This clonotype was counted ten times or more. CDR3 residues: CASSQESDEQYF. The CDR3 bases are TGCGCCAGCAGCCAAGAAAGTGACGAGCAGTACTTC. The chain has TRBV4-3 and TRBJ2-7; D is unresolved. The CDR3 contains 12 residues. With 0 bases removed from V and 5 bases from J, the gap between germline ends came to 5 bases. In germline, CDR1 is LGHNA, CDR2 YSLEER.

The chain couples TRBV10-3 to TRBJ1-1; D is undetermined. The CDR3 has 12 residues. V was shortened by 7 bases and J by 1 base, with 7 bases between the two germline ends. CDR1 is ENHRY, CDR2 SYGVKD, per germline. The CDR3 spells CAITGTNTEAFF. As DNA, the CDR3 is TGTGCCATCACGGGTACGAACACTGAAGCTTTCTTT.

The sample holds many counts of this clonotype. The chain is built from TRBV3-1 and TRBJ1-1; 7 nucleotides line up with TRBD1. The CDR3 is made up of 12 amino acids. The V and J ends lost 6 bases and 4 bases, in that order; junction bases with no gene match: 2. Germline V lookup: CDR1 LGHDT, CDR2 YNNKEL (reference sequence). The CDR3 region is CASSHRGTEAFF. CDR3 coding DNA: TGTGCCAGCAGTCACAGGGGCACTGAAGCTTTCTTT.